These T cell receptor beta chains were read from a single sample in a study of blood T cells in healthy people across ages. TCRdb fed the 5' RACE reads into MiXCR, producing one record per CDR3 protein. The repertoire consists of some 1.4 million distinct CDR3 sequences, with approximately 42% occurring once and the leading ten covering 7.9%. Sequences were obtained from blood. The receptors were sampled from a woman between 18 and 29 years old in good health. Each CDR3 is given with its conserved first and last residue. Each record gives: D gene, clone size, CDR3 length, V gene, J gene, CDR3 protein, CDR3 DNA. The D gene is left open where the match is weak. A clone size is listed for some rows: how often the clone was seen (once, few, many), or a class if it is expanded.

d_call: -
clone_size: few
cdr3_length: 15
v_call: TRBV21-1
j_call: TRBJ2-1
cdr3_aa: CATKEGTGDYNEQFF
cdr3_nt: TGTGCCACCAAAGAGGGGACAGGGGACTACAATGAGCAGTTCTTC

d_call: -
clone_size: -
cdr3_length: 13
v_call: TRBV12-3/TRBV12-4
j_call: TRBJ2-1
cdr3_aa: CASSPRAGSEQFF
cdr3_nt: TGTGCCAGCAGTCCGAGGGCGGGATCCGAGCAGTTCTTC

d_call: -
clone_size: few
cdr3_length: 15
v_call: TRBV9
j_call: TRBJ2-3
cdr3_aa: CASSVGAIATDTQYF
cdr3_nt: TGTGCCAGCAGCGTAGGAGCAATCGCCACAGATACGCAGTATTTT

d_call: TRBD1
clone_size: -
cdr3_length: 13
v_call: TRBV6-5
j_call: TRBJ2-7
cdr3_aa: CASRLGQRNEQYF
cdr3_nt: TGTGCCAGCAGGTTGGGACAGAGGAACGAGCAGTACTTC

d_call: -
clone_size: once
cdr3_length: 12
v_call: TRBV27
j_call: TRBJ2-1
cdr3_aa: CASSWTGYEQFF
cdr3_nt: TGTGCCAGCAGTTGGACGGGATATGAGCAGTTCTTC

d_call: TRBD1
clone_size: -
cdr3_length: 16
v_call: TRBV4-2
j_call: TRBJ2-7
cdr3_aa: CASSHLGGTGVYEQYF
cdr3_nt: TGTGCCAGCAGCCACCTAGGCGGGACAGGGGTTTACGAGCAGTACTTC

d_call: TRBD1
clone_size: few
cdr3_length: 14
v_call: TRBV6-1
j_call: TRBJ2-3
cdr3_aa: CASSRQGMGDTQYF
cdr3_nt: TGTGCCAGCTCCCGACAGGGGATGGGAGATACGCAGTATTTT

d_call: -
clone_size: -
cdr3_length: 15
v_call: TRBV20-1
j_call: TRBJ2-7
cdr3_aa: CSARHPGGNGYEQYF
cdr3_nt: TGCAGTGCTAGGCATCCAGGGGGGAACGGCTACGAGCAGTACTTC

d_call: -
clone_size: -
cdr3_length: 13
v_call: TRBV7-2
j_call: TRBJ2-7
cdr3_aa: CASSLLGTDEQYF
cdr3_nt: TGTGCCAGCAGCTTACTCGGGACCGACGAGCAGTACTTC

d_call: -
clone_size: -
cdr3_length: 18
v_call: TRBV20-1
j_call: TRBJ2-1
cdr3_aa: CSAPQRVGSVGSYNEQFF
cdr3_nt: TGCAGTGCCCCGCAGCGAGTGGGGTCCGTTGGCTCCTACAATGAGCAGTTCTTC

d_call: TRBD1
clone_size: -
cdr3_length: 16
v_call: TRBV11-2
j_call: TRBJ1-4
cdr3_aa: CASSLMGQVPNEKLFF
cdr3_nt: TGTGCCAGCAGCCTAATGGGACAGGTCCCCAATGAAAAACTGTTTTTT

d_call: TRBD1
clone_size: once
cdr3_length: 18
v_call: TRBV12-3/TRBV12-4
j_call: TRBJ2-2
cdr3_aa: CASSPVSGGQGGTGELFF
cdr3_nt: TGTGCCAGCAGCCCGGTCTCTGGGGGACAGGGAGGCACCGGGGAGCTGTTTTTT

d_call: -
clone_size: -
cdr3_length: 16
v_call: TRBV4-1
j_call: TRBJ2-6
cdr3_aa: CASSRIIARGANVLTF
cdr3_nt: TGCGCCAGCAGCCGCATAATCGCCCGAGGGGCCAACGTCCTGACTTTC

d_call: -
clone_size: -
cdr3_length: 14
v_call: TRBV11-2
j_call: TRBJ2-7
cdr3_aa: CASSHPGDAYEQYF
cdr3_nt: TGTGCCAGCAGCCACCCCGGGGACGCCTACGAGCAGTACTTC

d_call: -
clone_size: -
cdr3_length: 14
v_call: TRBV4-1
j_call: TRBJ1-5
cdr3_aa: CASSHAGRNQPQHF
cdr3_nt: TGCGCCAGCAGCCATGCCGGACGGAATCAGCCCCAGCATTTT

d_call: -
clone_size: few
cdr3_length: 15
v_call: TRBV6-6
j_call: TRBJ2-1
cdr3_aa: CASRGSPSSYNEQFF
cdr3_nt: TGTGCCAGCAGGGGTAGTCCCAGCTCCTACAATGAGCAGTTCTTC

d_call: TRBD2
clone_size: -
cdr3_length: 13
v_call: TRBV20-1
j_call: TRBJ2-1
cdr3_aa: CSAATSGGHEQFF
cdr3_nt: TGCAGTGCCGCGACTAGCGGGGGCCATGAGCAGTTCTTC

d_call: TRBD2
clone_size: few
cdr3_length: 13
v_call: TRBV10-3
j_call: TRBJ2-7
cdr3_aa: CAGGVGGSYEQYF
cdr3_nt: TGTGCCGGGGGGGTCGGGGGCTCCTACGAGCAGTACTTC

d_call: TRBD1
clone_size: few
cdr3_length: 15
v_call: TRBV12-3/TRBV12-4
j_call: TRBJ2-7
cdr3_aa: CASSFSRQGAYEQYF
cdr3_nt: TGTGCCAGCAGTTTCTCTCGACAGGGGGCCTACGAGCAGTACTTC

d_call: -
clone_size: once
cdr3_length: 13
v_call: TRBV6-1
j_call: TRBJ2-1
cdr3_aa: CASRTVGYNEQFF
cdr3_nt: TGTGCCAGCAGGACAGTGGGGTACAATGAGCAGTTCTTC

d_call: -
clone_size: few
cdr3_length: 15
v_call: TRBV4-1
j_call: TRBJ2-1
cdr3_aa: CASSQAPVQGLEQFF
cdr3_nt: TGCGCCAGCAGCCAGGCTCCCGTACAGGGTCTTGAGCAGTTCTTC

d_call: TRBD1
clone_size: few
cdr3_length: 12
v_call: TRBV2
j_call: TRBJ2-1
cdr3_aa: CASRPTGDEQFF
cdr3_nt: TGTGCCAGCAGGCCGACAGGGGATGAGCAGTTCTTC

d_call: -
clone_size: -
cdr3_length: 14
v_call: TRBV28
j_call: TRBJ2-4
cdr3_aa: CASGLRGKGNIQYF
cdr3_nt: TGTGCCAGCGGCCTCCGGGGGAAGGGAAACATTCAGTACTTC

d_call: -
clone_size: -
cdr3_length: 14
v_call: TRBV3-1
j_call: TRBJ1-1
cdr3_aa: CASSQNWRNTEAFF
cdr3_nt: TGTGCCAGCAGCCAGAACTGGAGGAACACTGAAGCTTTCTTT

d_call: -
clone_size: -
cdr3_length: 14
v_call: TRBV29-1
j_call: TRBJ2-2
cdr3_aa: CSVGGDLYTGELFF
cdr3_nt: TGCAGCGTTGGGGGGGACCTGTACACCGGGGAGCTGTTTTTT

d_call: TRBD2
clone_size: few
cdr3_length: 17
v_call: TRBV27
j_call: TRBJ2-1
cdr3_aa: CASSSAMVAGLNNEQFF
cdr3_nt: TGTGCCAGCAGTTCTGCTATGGTAGCGGGCCTAAACAATGAGCAGTTCTTC

d_call: -
clone_size: few
cdr3_length: 14
v_call: TRBV5-1
j_call: TRBJ1-4
cdr3_aa: CASSPRGGNEKLFF
cdr3_nt: TGCGCCAGCAGCCCTAGAGGGGGAAATGAAAAACTGTTTTTT

d_call: -
clone_size: -
cdr3_length: 17
v_call: TRBV27
j_call: TRBJ1-2
cdr3_aa: CASSPGRSLTLFYGYTF
cdr3_nt: TGTGCCAGCAGTCCGGGACGGAGCCTAACTCTTTTCTATGGCTACACCTTC

d_call: -
clone_size: -
cdr3_length: 14
v_call: TRBV15
j_call: TRBJ1-1
cdr3_aa: CATSPRQMNTEAFF
cdr3_nt: TGTGCCACCAGCCCGCGCCAGATGAACACTGAAGCTTTCTTT

d_call: -
clone_size: few
cdr3_length: 11
v_call: TRBV3-1
j_call: TRBJ1-2
cdr3_aa: CASSRWTNYTF
cdr3_nt: TGTGCCAGCAGCCGATGGACAAACTACACCTTC

d_call: -
clone_size: few
cdr3_length: 14
v_call: TRBV2
j_call: TRBJ2-7
cdr3_aa: CASSVQGSPYEQYF
cdr3_nt: TGTGCCAGCAGTGTACAGGGATCCCCCTACGAGCAGTACTTC

d_call: TRBD2
clone_size: few
cdr3_length: 17
v_call: TRBV3-1
j_call: TRBJ2-4
cdr3_aa: CASSQDVSGGPKNIQYF
cdr3_nt: TGTGCCAGCAGCCAAGATGTGAGCGGGGGCCCTAAAAACATTCAGTACTTC

d_call: TRBD2
clone_size: few
cdr3_length: 19
v_call: TRBV24-1
j_call: TRBJ2-3
cdr3_aa: CATSGPTSGGSSDTDTQYF
cdr3_nt: TGTGCCACCAGTGGCCCGACTAGCGGGGGGTCATCAGACACAGATACGCAGTATTTT

d_call: TRBD2
clone_size: -
cdr3_length: 19
v_call: TRBV4-1
j_call: TRBJ2-5
cdr3_aa: CASSQDGLETSGLKETQYF
cdr3_nt: TGCGCCAGCAGCCAAGATGGACTAGAGACTAGCGGACTAAAAGAGACCCAGTACTTC

d_call: -
clone_size: few
cdr3_length: 15
v_call: TRBV7-2
j_call: TRBJ2-1
cdr3_aa: CASSHAPSVSAEQFF
cdr3_nt: TGTGCCAGCAGCCACGCCCCGAGTGTCTCGGCTGAGCAGTTCTTC

d_call: -
clone_size: few
cdr3_length: 15
v_call: TRBV7-2
j_call: TRBJ2-5
cdr3_aa: CASSLEPGHQETQYF
cdr3_nt: TGTGCCAGCAGCTTAGAACCTGGGCACCAAGAGACCCAGTACTTC

d_call: TRBD2
clone_size: -
cdr3_length: 15
v_call: TRBV20-1
j_call: TRBJ2-7
cdr3_aa: CSASSSGRQDGEQYF
cdr3_nt: TGCAGTGCTAGCTCTAGCGGGAGGCAGGATGGCGAGCAGTACTTC

d_call: -
clone_size: few
cdr3_length: 15
v_call: TRBV27
j_call: TRBJ1-2
cdr3_aa: CASRPTPTVNYGYTF
cdr3_nt: TGTGCCAGCCGACCCACCCCGACAGTCAACTATGGCTACACCTTC

d_call: TRBD1
clone_size: few
cdr3_length: 17
v_call: TRBV12-3/TRBV12-4
j_call: TRBJ1-4
cdr3_aa: CASSLNRGGATNEKLFF
cdr3_nt: TGTGCCAGCAGTCTGAACAGGGGAGGGGCAACTAATGAAAAACTGTTTTTT

d_call: -
clone_size: few
cdr3_length: 13
v_call: TRBV7-2
j_call: TRBJ2-5
cdr3_aa: CASRTVVQETQYF
cdr3_nt: TGTGCCAGCAGGACCGTGGTCCAAGAGACCCAGTACTTC

d_call: -
clone_size: many
cdr3_length: 14
v_call: TRBV11-2
j_call: TRBJ2-1
cdr3_aa: CASSLDGPRNEQFF
cdr3_nt: TGCGCCAGCAGCTTGGACGGACCCAGGAATGAGCAGTTCTTC

d_call: -
clone_size: -
cdr3_length: 14
v_call: TRBV3-1
j_call: TRBJ2-3
cdr3_aa: CASSPGSGLALQYF
cdr3_nt: TGTGCCAGCAGCCCCGGATCGGGTCTGGCGTTACAGTATTTT

d_call: TRBD2
clone_size: -
cdr3_length: 15
v_call: TRBV20-1
j_call: TRBJ2-7
cdr3_aa: CSASGTSANYNEQYF
cdr3_nt: TGCAGTGCTTCCGGGACTAGCGCGAACTACAATGAGCAGTACTTC

d_call: TRBD2
clone_size: once
cdr3_length: 21
v_call: TRBV4-3
j_call: TRBJ2-7
cdr3_aa: CASSQDSRTSGAMSSYNEQYF
cdr3_nt: TGCGCCAGCAGCCAAGATTCGAGGACTAGCGGGGCCATGAGCTCCTACAATGAGCAGTACTTC

d_call: TRBD1
clone_size: many
cdr3_length: 14
v_call: TRBV6-5
j_call: TRBJ1-4
cdr3_aa: CASKTGVTNEKLFF
cdr3_nt: TGTGCCAGCAAGACAGGGGTGACTAATGAAAAACTGTTTTTT

d_call: -
clone_size: -
cdr3_length: 12
v_call: TRBV20-1
j_call: TRBJ1-2
cdr3_aa: CSVGQPNYGYTF
cdr3_nt: TGCAGTGTCGGACAGCCTAACTATGGCTACACCTTC

d_call: TRBD1
clone_size: -
cdr3_length: 18
v_call: TRBV9
j_call: TRBJ2-5
cdr3_aa: CASSPRQPRTGLEETQYF
cdr3_nt: TGTGCCAGCAGCCCACGACAGCCGCGGACAGGTTTAGAAGAGACCCAGTACTTC

d_call: -
clone_size: few
cdr3_length: 13
v_call: TRBV6-5
j_call: TRBJ1-2
cdr3_aa: CASSSTGVLGYTF
cdr3_nt: TGTGCCAGCAGTTCCACCGGGGTCTTGGGCTACACCTTC

d_call: TRBD1
clone_size: -
cdr3_length: 16
v_call: TRBV12-3/TRBV12-4
j_call: TRBJ1-2
cdr3_aa: CASSFSGTALVGGYTF
cdr3_nt: TGTGCCAGCAGTTTTTCCGGGACAGCCTTAGTAGGTGGCTACACCTTC

d_call: -
clone_size: -
cdr3_length: 15
v_call: TRBV28
j_call: TRBJ2-3
cdr3_aa: CASSLRSGWTDTQYF
cdr3_nt: TGTGCCAGCAGTTTAAGGTCGGGGTGGACAGATACGCAGTATTTT

d_call: TRBD1
clone_size: -
cdr3_length: 15
v_call: TRBV27
j_call: TRBJ2-7
cdr3_aa: CASSALDRFTYEQYF
cdr3_nt: TGTGCCAGCAGTGCGTTGGACAGGTTCACCTACGAGCAGTACTTC

d_call: -
clone_size: -
cdr3_length: 15
v_call: TRBV4-2
j_call: TRBJ2-7
cdr3_aa: CASSQDGSEFYEQYF
cdr3_nt: TGTGCCAGCAGCCAAGATGGGTCAGAGTTCTACGAGCAGTACTTC

d_call: -
clone_size: -
cdr3_length: 14
v_call: TRBV7-2
j_call: TRBJ1-1
cdr3_aa: CASSLARAGPGAFF
cdr3_nt: TGTGCCAGCAGCTTAGCCAGGGCAGGGCCCGGGGCTTTCTTT

d_call: -
clone_size: -
cdr3_length: 14
v_call: TRBV5-1
j_call: TRBJ2-1
cdr3_aa: CASSTGHLDNEQFF
cdr3_nt: TGCGCCAGCAGCACGGGACACCTTGACAATGAGCAGTTCTTC

d_call: -
clone_size: -
cdr3_length: 13
v_call: TRBV6-1
j_call: TRBJ2-7
cdr3_aa: CASSEGPAREQYF
cdr3_nt: TGTGCCAGCAGTGAGGGCCCCGCGCGCGAGCAGTACTTC

d_call: TRBD1
clone_size: once
cdr3_length: 17
v_call: TRBV6-1
j_call: TRBJ2-7
cdr3_aa: CASSEVTGGLSSYEQYF
cdr3_nt: TGTGCCAGCAGTGAAGTAACAGGGGGGCTTAGCTCCTACGAGCAGTACTTC

d_call: TRBD1
clone_size: -
cdr3_length: 17
v_call: TRBV6-5
j_call: TRBJ1-5
cdr3_aa: CASSLSLPGQGHQPQHF
cdr3_nt: TGTGCCAGCAGTTTATCCCTACCGGGACAGGGCCATCAGCCCCAGCATTTT

d_call: -
clone_size: -
cdr3_length: 11
v_call: TRBV20-1
j_call: TRBJ2-7
cdr3_aa: CSARENDEQYF
cdr3_nt: TGCAGTGCTAGAGAAAATGACGAGCAGTACTTC